The sequence of this TCR beta chain was determined in a study of regulatory T cells in long-lasting Graves disease. V lost 6 bases and J lost 8; bases outside the gene matches: 9. CDR3 length: 15 residues. Germline V gene sequence: CDR1 MDHEN, CDR2 SYDVKM. Libraries of TCR beta came from iRepertoire HTBI primers plus Arm-PCR of CDR3 regions. TCRdb ran MiXCR on the multiplex PCR reads and lists one entry per CDR3 protein. The data hold fewer than 400,000 distinct CDR3 sequences, with over 15% observed a single time. This clonotype was seen many times. Time point here: newly diagnosed GD, antithyroid drugs for less than 3 months. Scientists built the TCR library using RNA that was extracted from PBMCs.

The V gene is TRBV28, the J gene TRBJ2-1; 11 bases are shared with TRBD1. This receptor was identified in a female donor with Graves disease. The sequencing used peripheral blood mononuclear cells (PBMCs), collected at new diagnosis, from a patient treated with antithyroid drugs. The CDR3 region has the DNA TGTGCCAGCAGCCCCGCGGGGACAGGGGGGCATGAGCAGTTCTTC. Its protein is CASSPAGTGGHEQFF.